This record concerns one TCR beta chain sequence. Its antigen is unknown. Using its own MiXCR run on the reads, TCRdb lists one record per CDR3 protein. The sample has about 55,000 distinct CDR3 sequences; 15% to 25% are singletons. CDR3 size: 14 residues. The V end lost 1 base, the J end lost 6 bases, and 12 bases lay between the germline ends. Per the germline V gene, CDR1 is MNHNS and CDR2 is SASEGT. The data were taken from a study of T cell repertoires in cytomegalovirus infection. Study context: HLA-C-restricted CMV epitopes, recently identified, and well-studied HLA-B-restricted ones were used by the study. Public TCR beta signatures provided an indication of both CMV infection and a matching HLA type.

Study results and limitations: HLA-C-restricted, CMV-specific TCR beta clonotypes were dominant ex vivo.

The material sequenced was CD8+ T cells from cultured PBMCs, taken from culture after CMV antigen stimulation. The TCR was taken from a human donor in good health (CMV status not recorded). Some clones in this sample may be carry-over from other donors' samples. The chain carries TRBV6-1 and TRBJ2-5; D remains unclear. CDR3 residues: CASSEEIKPQTQYF. The CDR3 DNA reads TGTGCCAGCAGTGAAGAGATTAAGCCCCAGACCCAGTACTTC.